The entry that follows covers one T cell receptor beta chain sequence. The entry originates in a study of early T cells in non-severe SARS-CoV-2 infection. Unique molecular identifiers were added to individual cDNA molecules. TCRdb recomputed calls from the 5' RACE reads with MiXCR, one row per CDR3 protein. The sample shows some 36,000 distinct CDR3 sequences, around 6.5% of them seen only once. This specimen consisted of whole blood, obtained at baseline. The sequence was obtained from an adult who was a healthcare worker with PCR-confirmed SARS-CoV-2 infection or an uninfected control (not recorded which).

CDR3 region: CSARRREKITDTQYF. For the CDR3, the DNA is TGCAGTGCTCGCAGGAGGGAGAAGATAACAGATACGCAGTATTTT. The chain carries TRBV20-1 and TRBJ2-3, with a possible D match to TRBD2 (6 bases). V was clipped by 5 bases and J by 3 bases, with 18 bases between them. Germline CDR1 and CDR2: DFQATT and SNEGSKA (reference sequence). The CDR3 sequence is 15 residues long.